Detailed here is one T cell receptor beta chain. The sample is drawn from a study of blood T cell repertoires in COVID-19. Original analysis: Amplification with reference gene primers provided the estimates of nucleated cell counts. Produced via immunoSEQ multiplex PCR; TCRdb's table is partial and in-frame only. That table supplies the V and J calls and clone size; D and trimming were determined from the DNA. The sample contains 240,000 or so clones, around nine tenths of which appear only once. CDR3 length equals 18 residues. Germline values: CDR1 SGHAT, CDR2 FQNNGV. V dropped 1 base and J dropped 0; count of bases not matched to a gene: 7. Enrolled through a virtual design, the participants were between roughly 18 and 100 years of age and came from some 25 US areas. Cohort allocation depended upon clinical history that participants reported. Either two negative PCRs, clearance, or symptom resolution qualified Cohort 3 donors as recovered.

The sequenced sample was PBMCs or T cells enriched from blood (not recorded which). V usage is TRBV11-2 and J usage is TRBJ2-2; TRBD2 matches at 8 bases. The source of this sequence is a man in his forties or fifties who had recovered from COVID-19. CDR3 sequence (DNA): TGTGCCAGCAGCTTAGTCGGAGCGGGAGTAGCGAACACCGGGGAGCTGTTTTTT. This codes for CASSLVGAGVANTGELFF.